Listed here is a single T cell receptor beta chain. This entry is derived from a study of control samples from healthy donors and cancer patients. Produced via immunoSEQ multiplex PCR; TCRdb's table is partial and in-frame only. Of roughly 200,000 clones listed, around 93% are singletons. Germline CDR1 and CDR2: MGHRA and YSYEKL. The CDR3 consists of 15 residues. The V and J ends lost 0 bases and 6 bases, in that order; junction bases with no gene match: 7. This clonotype was obtained from a young man in good health. Sequencing was done on a sample of blood. The J gene is TRBJ1-1, the V gene TRBV4-1, with 7 bases lining up with TRBD1. The CDR3 region has the DNA TGCGCCAGCAGCCAAGAGGAACAGGGGATCTCTGAAGCTTTCTTT. Residues: CASSQEEQGISEAFF.